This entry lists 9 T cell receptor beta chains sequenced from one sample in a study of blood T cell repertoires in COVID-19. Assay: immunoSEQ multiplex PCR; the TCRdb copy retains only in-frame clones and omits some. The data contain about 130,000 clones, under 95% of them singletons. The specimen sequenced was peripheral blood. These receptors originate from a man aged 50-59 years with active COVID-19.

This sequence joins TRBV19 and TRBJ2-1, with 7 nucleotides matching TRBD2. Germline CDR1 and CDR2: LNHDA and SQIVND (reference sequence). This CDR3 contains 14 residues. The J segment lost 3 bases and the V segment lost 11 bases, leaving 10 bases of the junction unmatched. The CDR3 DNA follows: TGTGCCTCCAGCTTGGGGGAGGGCTACAATGAGCAGTTCTTC. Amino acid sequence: CASSLGEGYNEQFF.

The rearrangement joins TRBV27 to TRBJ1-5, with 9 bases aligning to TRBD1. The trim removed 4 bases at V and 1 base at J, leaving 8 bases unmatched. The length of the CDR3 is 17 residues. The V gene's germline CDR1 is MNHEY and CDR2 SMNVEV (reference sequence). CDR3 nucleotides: TGTGCCAGCAGTTCAGGGACAGGGACCGGGAGCAATCAGCCCCAGCATTTT. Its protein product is CASSSGTGTGSNQPQHF.

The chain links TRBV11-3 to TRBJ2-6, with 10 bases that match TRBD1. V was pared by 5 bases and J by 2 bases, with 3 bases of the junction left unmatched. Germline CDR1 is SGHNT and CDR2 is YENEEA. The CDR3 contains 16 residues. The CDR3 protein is CASSAGTGAGANVLTF. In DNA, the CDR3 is TGTGCCAGCAGCGCTGGGACAGGGGCTGGGGCCAACGTCCTGACTTTC.

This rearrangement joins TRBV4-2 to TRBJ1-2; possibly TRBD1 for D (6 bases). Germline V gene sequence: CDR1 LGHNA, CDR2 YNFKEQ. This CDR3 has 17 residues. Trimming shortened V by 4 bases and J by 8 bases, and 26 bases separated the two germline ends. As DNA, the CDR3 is TGTGCCAGCAGCCTTAGGGGGGGGGACCCCCTCGGTTACGGCTACACCTTC. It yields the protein CASSLRGGDPLGYGYTF.

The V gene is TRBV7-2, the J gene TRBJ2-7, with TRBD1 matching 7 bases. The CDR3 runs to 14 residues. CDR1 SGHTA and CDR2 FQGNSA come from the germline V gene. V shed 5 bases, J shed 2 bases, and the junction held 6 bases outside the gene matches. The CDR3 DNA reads TGTGCCAGCAGCGTGACAGGGATGACCTACGAGCAGTACTTC. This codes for CASSVTGMTYEQYF.

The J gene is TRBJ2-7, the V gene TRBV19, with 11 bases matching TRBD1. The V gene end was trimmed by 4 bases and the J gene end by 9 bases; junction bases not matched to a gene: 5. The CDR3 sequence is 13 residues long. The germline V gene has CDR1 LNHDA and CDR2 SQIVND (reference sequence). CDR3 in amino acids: CASSTRDRGVQYF. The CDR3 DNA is TGTGCCAGTAGTACCCGGGACAGGGGGGTGCAGTACTTC.

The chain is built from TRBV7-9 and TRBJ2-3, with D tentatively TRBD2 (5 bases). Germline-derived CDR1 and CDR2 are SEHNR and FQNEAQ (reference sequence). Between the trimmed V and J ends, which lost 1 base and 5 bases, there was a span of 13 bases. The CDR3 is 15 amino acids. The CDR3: CASSLGLAELDTQYF. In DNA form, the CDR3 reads TGTGCCAGCAGCTTAGGGCTAGCAGAACTAGATACGCAGTATTTT. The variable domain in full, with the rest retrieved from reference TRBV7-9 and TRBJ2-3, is DTGVSQNPRHKITKRGQNVTFRCDPISEHNRLYWYRQTLGQGPEFLTYFQNEAQLEKSRLLSDRFSAERPKGSFSTLEIQRTEQGDSAMYLCASSLGLAELDTQYFGPGTRLTVL.

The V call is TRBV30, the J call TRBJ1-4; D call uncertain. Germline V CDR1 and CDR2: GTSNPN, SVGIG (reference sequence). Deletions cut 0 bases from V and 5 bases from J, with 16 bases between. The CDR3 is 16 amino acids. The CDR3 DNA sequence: TGTGCCTGGAGTGTAGGTCTGGGTCTGCGGAATGAAAAACTGTTTTTT. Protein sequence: CAWSVGLGLRNEKLFF.

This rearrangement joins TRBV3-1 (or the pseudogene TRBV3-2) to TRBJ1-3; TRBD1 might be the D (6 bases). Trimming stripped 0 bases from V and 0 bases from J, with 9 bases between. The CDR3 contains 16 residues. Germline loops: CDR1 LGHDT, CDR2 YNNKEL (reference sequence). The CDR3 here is CASSQDRTDSGNTIYF. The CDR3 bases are TGTGCCAGCAGCCAAGATAGGACAGACTCTGGAAACACCATATATTTT.